This T cell receptor (beta chain) was captured in a study of cytomegalovirus exposure and HLA in healthy donors (TCRdb year 2017). A note on the overall study: According to an earlier analysis of 450 to 650 of the donors, roughly 180 million T cells yielded roughly 110 million unique TCR beta sequences and around 280 Gb of sequence data. Roughly 300 gigabases of sequencing data and roughly 81 million unique TCR sequences made up an early release that covered over 550 HLA-typed donors. Of the approximately 400 genotyped donors, roughly 80% were placed in the genetic ancestry cluster associated with self-reported Caucasian donors. The aim of the study was to test whether cataloging public T cell receptors could identify signatures of past pathogen exposure. Using immunosequencing, the study profiled T cell repertoires from roughly 650 subjects and related those repertoires to cytomegalovirus serostatus. Besides the first cohort of approximately 710 subjects, a separate validation cohort made up of over 95 different subjects was used. To predict cytomegalovirus infection status, the study combined high-throughput TCR immunosequencing, statistical association of individual TCRs with disease status, and machine learning. A later analysis re-analyzed previously published TCR beta repertoires from roughly 690 donors and added high-resolution HLA genotyping to study TCR occurrence patterns. Rather than using new phenotypic data, the later analysis identified candidate immune exposures from TCR beta sequences and from how often those sequences occurred across donors. An earlier analysis of approximately 500 of the donors applied high-throughput TCR beta sequencing to assess whether each TCR beta V gene segment acted as functional or pseudogenic. Donor age, sex, ethnicity and CMV serostatus were compiled alongside the repertoire data. Genome-wide SNP genotypes for about 65% of the 666 donors were used in a later genetic analysis, which treated that subset as a discovery cohort. All discovery cohort repertoires had been generated on a single sequencing platform. Both class I and class II loci were covered by HLA typing, at four-digit resolution. The number of typed donors differed by locus: 629-630 for A, B, C, DRB1 and DQB1; 522 for DQA1; approximately 600 for DPA1; and roughly 470 for DPB1. Because of strong linkage in the cohort, a few DR-DQ haplotypes were treated as single units for association and clustering. Across some 400 genotyped donors of the cohort, an average of roughly 230,000 unique TCR beta nucleotide sequences per donor were sequenced, and 15% to 20% of those sequences were non-productive. Study-wide findings and limitations: A few of the identified cytomegalovirus-associated TCR beta chains were confirmed in vitro to be specific for cytomegalovirus antigens. Correlated functional status among segregating V segments might be attributable to linkage disequilibrium, but an unknown experimental factor could not be ruled out. A cluster of highly shared sequence variants was judged likely to be a technical artifact of the sequencing pipeline. According to a later analysis, TCR association rates differed among HLA loci, with DRB1 alleles showing the most associated TCRs and HLA-C alleles showing the fewest. Some IMGT-functional V segments, including TRBV6-2 and TRBV6-3, could not be distinguished by the 87-base-pair reads and were therefore excluded. A further reported finding was that TCR beta sequences accurately predicted the HLA-A and HLA-B alleles for most subjects in the first cohort. Because counts were too low, more than 15 rarely observed V segments, including chromosome 9 orphons, were excluded from the earlier analysis of 587 of the donors. A later genetic analysis associated a missense DCLRE1C variant with V-gene and J-gene trimming of TCR beta chains, and an independent cohort replicated the association. At a false discovery rate of 0.05, a later analysis linked 15,000 to 20,000 TCR beta sequences to specific HLA alleles. Because HLA typing was missing for some donors at each locus, association tests included only the typed subset. The classifier was reported to diagnose cytomegalovirus status with high specificity and sensitivity in both the original cohort and the validation cohort. In a later genetic analysis, fewer N-insertions in productive TCRs were reported among donors in an Asian-associated ancestry cluster than the 666-donor mean. Assigning TCR associations to individual alleles was difficult when HLA alleles, especially DR and DQ, strongly co-occurred. A later analysis reported that several top co-occurrence clusters appeared linked to parvovirus B19, influenza, CMV and Epstein-Barr virus. For the cohort, immune exposure information was limited to CMV serostatus. It was suggested by the authors that the approach could potentially be generalized to other disease states and immunological phenotypes. An earlier analysis of around 600 of the donors showed that most TCR beta V segments appeared in productive rearrangements either about 87% or about 30% of the time, which broadly matched IMGT annotations. A total of 150 to 200 TCR beta chains were listed by the study as associated with cytomegalovirus. Most CMV-associated TCR beta chains appeared to be HLA-restricted in a later analysis, and the HLA associations seemed to be driven largely by CMV exposure. While some public TCRs were present in many individuals, most TCR sequences turned up only very rarely across donors. In a later analysis, HLA-associated TCR beta chains were found to be more clonally expanded and to have lower generation probabilities than equally common non-associated chains. In this cohort, only TCR beta chains were sequenced, and detectable features were limited by the absence of alpha or paired-chain data. Sequencing depth was assumed to be roughly uniform across donors in the presence/absence analyses, though that assumption may not hold.

This clone was observed a single time. No cognate antigen has been identified for it. Qualities for individual bases were not recorded, and no much larger clone is one base off. The cohort consisted of fewer than 700 healthy bone marrow donors. At the time of sampling, all cohort members were nominally healthy, though unrecorded immune exposures were likely present. The donor tested CMV seropositive and was one of the 289 seropositive cohort members. A peripheral blood sample was collected from each donor, and TCR beta sequencing was performed on peripheral blood mononuclear cells. Genomic DNA extraction from the blood cell samples was performed with the Qiagen DNeasy Blood Extraction Kit. The library was prepared using the immunoSEQ multiplex PCR assay. A mixture of 60 forward primers for TCR Vbeta segments and 13 reverse primers for TCR Jbeta segments was used in the multiplex PCR. Amplification of the CDR3 region of rearranged TCR beta genes was performed with a multiplex PCR assay on genomic DNA. Amplified TCR beta libraries were sequenced as 87-base-pair reads on the Illumina HiSeq System. For the original study's pipeline: A later analysis counted about 82 million unique TCR beta chains across the 700 or so repertoires, and 9.5 million to 11 million of these chains were shared by at least two donors. Raw reads were error-corrected and collapsed into unique sequences by a nearest-neighbor algorithm in which closely related sequences were merged to remove PCR and sequencing errors. Alignment of CDR3 sequences to IMGT reference sequences was used to assign V, D and J gene segments. For a sequence to be retained, at least a six-nucleotide match to both a V gene segment and a J gene segment was required. A rearrangement counted as productive if the CDR3 had no stop codons and remained in frame with V and J, and every other rearrangement counted as non-productive. Following IMGT convention, CDR3 was defined as the stretch from the second conserved V-encoded cysteine up to the conserved J-encoded phenylalanine. In an earlier analysis of more than 550 of the donors, sequences lacking an unambiguous match to a single V gene segment were excluded. In an earlier analysis of approximately 560 of the donors, a V segment was called functional when productive rearrangements were above 56.7%, and segregating when the standard deviation between donors exceeded 5%. A statistical classification framework was built for diagnosing cytomegalovirus status from the catalog of TCR beta chain sequences. In a later analysis, V and J genes were assigned by comparing TCR nucleotide sequences against IMGT/GENE-DB human TR gene sequences. In a later analysis, CDR3 sequences and most-parsimonious VDJ recombination scenarios were assigned using the TCRdist pipeline. A later analysis defined each TCR beta chain by its CDR3 amino acid sequence plus V-gene family, and excluded reads lacking a unique V-gene family. As a way to deal with suspected cross-contamination and a sequencing artifact, a later analysis dropped over 550 nucleotide sequences that were highly shared and had low generation probability. In a later analysis, a clonal expansion index was calculated for each public chain from normalized within-repertoire ranks of inferred template counts. Generation probabilities in a later analysis came from a VDJ recombination model fitted to out-of-frame rearrangements, and those results were checked against IGoR. In a later analysis, TCR-TCR, TCR-HLA and TCR-CMV co-occurrence was scored with hypergeometric tests, and a repertoire-size bias correction was applied to TCR pairs. To estimate false discovery rates, a later analysis permuted the HLA or CMV assignments 20 times. In a later analysis, co-occurring TCRs were grouped using DBSCAN, with TCRdist sequence similarity added in when clustering inside HLA-allele-positive subsets. Repertoires with fewer than 30,000 or more than 120,000 public chains were left out of co-occurrence clustering, as were a few repertoires with anomalous nucleotide sharing. TCRdb's version of the immuneACCESS table is confined to in-frame rearrangements and falls short of the full clone set. An unresolved V gene accounts for under half of the shortfall where checked; the remainder is of unknown origin. The D gene and trimming were derived from the DNA, and the V and J assignments and clone size from that table. Counted in this sample were around 190,000 clones; roughly 77% of them appeared once. Roughly 3.2% of the sample lies in the top ten.

Looking up the germline V gene yields CDR1 SGHDT and CDR2 YYEEEE. Measured from the cysteine to the phenylalanine, the CDR3 is 16 residues long. Only the CDR3 region is kept as DNA, spanning 48 bases read in frame from base 1. The trim is 0 bases for V and 6 bases for J, with a gap of 16 bases between the germline ends. The clonotype originates from a man between 35 and 55 years old in good health and CMV-seropositive. The sample taken for sequencing was PBMCs. The chain joins TRBV5-6 to TRBJ1-5; possibly the D gene is TRBD1, per 6 matching bases. The CDR3 loop reads CASSLGGNREVQPQHF. The nucleotides are TGTGCCAGCAGCTTGGGGGGAAACAGGGAAGTTCAGCCCCAGCATTTT. Outside the CDR3, residues come from the reference TRBV5-6 and TRBJ1-5 proteins, so the full variable domain is: DAGVTQSPTHLIKTRGQQVTLRCSPKSGHDTVSWYQQALGQGPQFIFQYYEEEERQRGNFPDRFSGHQFPNYSSELNVNALLLGDSALYLCASSLGGNREVQPQHFGDGTRLSIL.